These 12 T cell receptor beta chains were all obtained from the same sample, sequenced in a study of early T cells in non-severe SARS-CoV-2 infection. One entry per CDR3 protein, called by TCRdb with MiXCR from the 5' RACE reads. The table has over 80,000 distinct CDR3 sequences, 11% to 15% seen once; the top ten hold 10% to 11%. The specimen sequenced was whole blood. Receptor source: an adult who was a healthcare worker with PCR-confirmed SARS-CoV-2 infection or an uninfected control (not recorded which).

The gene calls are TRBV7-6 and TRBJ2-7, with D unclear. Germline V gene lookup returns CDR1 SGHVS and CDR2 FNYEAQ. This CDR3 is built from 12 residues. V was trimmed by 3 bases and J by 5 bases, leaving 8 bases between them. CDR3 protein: CASSFGRDEQYF. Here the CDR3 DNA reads TGTGCCAGCAGCTTTGGACGGGACGAGCAGTACTTC.

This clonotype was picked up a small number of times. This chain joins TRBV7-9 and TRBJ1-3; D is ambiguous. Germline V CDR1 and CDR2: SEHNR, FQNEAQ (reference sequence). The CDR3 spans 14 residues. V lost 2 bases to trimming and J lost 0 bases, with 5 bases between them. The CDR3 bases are TGTGCCAGCAGCTTAACCGGCTCTGGAAACACCATATATTTT. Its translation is CASSLTGSGNTIYF.

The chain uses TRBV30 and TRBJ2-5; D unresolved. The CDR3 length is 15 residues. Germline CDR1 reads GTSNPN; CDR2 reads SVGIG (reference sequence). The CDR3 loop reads CALRNTGWPGETQYF. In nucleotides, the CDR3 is TGTGCACTGCGAAACACTGGCTGGCCAGGCGAGACCCAGTACTTC.

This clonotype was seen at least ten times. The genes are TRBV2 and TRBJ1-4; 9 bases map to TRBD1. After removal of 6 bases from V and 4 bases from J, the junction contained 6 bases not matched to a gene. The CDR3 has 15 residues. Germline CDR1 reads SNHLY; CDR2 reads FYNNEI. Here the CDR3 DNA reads TGTGCCAGCAGCTACGGACAGGGGTATAATGAAAAACTGTTTTTT. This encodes CASSYGQGYNEKLFF.

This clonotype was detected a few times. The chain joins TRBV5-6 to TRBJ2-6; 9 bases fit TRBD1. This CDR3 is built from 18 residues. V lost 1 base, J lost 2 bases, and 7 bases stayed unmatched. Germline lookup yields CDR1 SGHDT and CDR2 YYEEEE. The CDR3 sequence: CASSLRRTGVPGANVLTF. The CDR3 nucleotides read TGTGCCAGCAGCTTGCGCCGGACAGGGGTTCCTGGGGCCAACGTCCTGACTTTC.

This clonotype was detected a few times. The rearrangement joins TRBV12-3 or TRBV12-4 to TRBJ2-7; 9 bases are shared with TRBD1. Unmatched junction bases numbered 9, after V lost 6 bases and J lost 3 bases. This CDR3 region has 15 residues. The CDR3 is CASSYRGRFFYEQYF. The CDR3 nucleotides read TGTGCCAGCAGCTACAGGGGGCGCTTCTTCTACGAGCAGTACTTC.

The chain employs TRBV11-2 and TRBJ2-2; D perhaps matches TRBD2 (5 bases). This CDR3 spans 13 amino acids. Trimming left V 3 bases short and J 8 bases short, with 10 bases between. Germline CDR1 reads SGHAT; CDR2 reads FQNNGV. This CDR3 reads CASSLQRTGELFF. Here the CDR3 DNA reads TGTGCCAGCAGCTTGCAGCGGACTGGGGAGCTGTTTTTT.

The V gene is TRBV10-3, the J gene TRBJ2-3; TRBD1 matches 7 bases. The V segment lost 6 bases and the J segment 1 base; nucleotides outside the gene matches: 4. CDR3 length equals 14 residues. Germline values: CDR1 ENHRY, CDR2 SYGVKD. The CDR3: CAIRAGQGTDTQYF. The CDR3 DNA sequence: TGTGCCATCAGAGCCGGACAGGGCACAGATACGCAGTATTTT.

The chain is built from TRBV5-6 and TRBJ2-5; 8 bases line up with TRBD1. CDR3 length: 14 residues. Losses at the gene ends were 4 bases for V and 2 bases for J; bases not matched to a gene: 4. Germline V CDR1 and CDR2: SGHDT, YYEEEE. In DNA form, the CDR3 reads TGTGCCAGCAGCCGACAGGGGCCTCAAGAGACCCAGTACTTC. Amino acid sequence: CASSRQGPQETQYF. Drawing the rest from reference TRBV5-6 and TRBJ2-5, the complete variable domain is DAGVTQSPTHLIKTRGQQVTLRCSPKSGHDTVSWYQQALGQGPQFIFQYYEEEERQRGNFPDRFSGHQFPNYSSELNVNALLLGDSALYLCASSRQGPQETQYFGPGTRLLVL.

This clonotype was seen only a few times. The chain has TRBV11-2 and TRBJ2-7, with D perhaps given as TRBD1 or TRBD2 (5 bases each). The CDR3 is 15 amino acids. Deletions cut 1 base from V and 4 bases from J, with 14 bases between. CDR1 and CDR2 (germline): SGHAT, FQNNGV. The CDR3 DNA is TGTGCCAGCAGCTTAGCCGGGACGTCGGGGTACGAGCAGTACTTC. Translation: CASSLAGTSGYEQYF. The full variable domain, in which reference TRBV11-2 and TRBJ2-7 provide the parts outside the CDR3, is EAGVAQSPRYKIIEKRQSVAFWCNPISGHATLYWYQQILGQGPKLLIQFQNNGVVDDSQLPKDRFSAERLKGVDSTLKIQPAKLEDSAVYLCASSLAGTSGYEQYFGPGTRLTVT.

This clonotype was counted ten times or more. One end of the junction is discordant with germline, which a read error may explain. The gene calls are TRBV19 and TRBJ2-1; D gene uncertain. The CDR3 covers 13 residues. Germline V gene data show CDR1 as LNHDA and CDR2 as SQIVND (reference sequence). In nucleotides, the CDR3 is TGTGCCAGTAGTATAGCCTCCAACAATGAGCAGTTCTTC. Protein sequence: CASSIASNNEQFF.

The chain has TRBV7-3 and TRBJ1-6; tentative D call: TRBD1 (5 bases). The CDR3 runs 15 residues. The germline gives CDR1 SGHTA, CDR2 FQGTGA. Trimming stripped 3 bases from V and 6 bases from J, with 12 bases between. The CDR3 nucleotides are TGTGCCAGCAGCTTCCATTCAGGGCCTAATTCACCCCTCCACTTT. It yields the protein CASSFHSGPNSPLHF. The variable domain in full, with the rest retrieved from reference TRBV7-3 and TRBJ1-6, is GAGVSQTPSNKVTEKGKYVELRCDPISGHTALYWYRQSLGQGPEFLIYFQGTGAADDSGLPNDRFFAVRPEGSVSTLKIQRTERGDSAVYLCASSFHSGPNSPLHFGNGTRLTVT.